This entry concerns a single T cell receptor (beta chain). There are 13 residues in the CDR3. Germline V gene lookup returns CDR1 SGHRS and CDR2 YFSETQ. Trimming took off 5 bases at V and 3 bases at J, with 11 bases between the two ends. These data originate in a study of blood T cell repertoires in COVID-19. Looking at the study overall: There were acute and convalescent COVID-19 samples, and they came from the United States, Italy and Spain. In each case, the material was cDNA or gDNA derived from T cells, B-cell-depleted T cells, or PBMCs.

Per the authors' pipeline: Amplification from reference gene primers served as the basis for estimated nucleated cell counts. Assay: immunoSEQ multiplex PCR; the TCRdb copy retains only in-frame clones and omits some. The DNA was the basis for D and trimming; V, J and clone size are from that table. This sample carries roughly 100,000 clones, about four fifths of them seen once, and the ten largest clones take 11% to 15%. The TCR sequence derives from a woman in her sixties with acute or convalescent COVID-19. Sequencing was carried out using peripheral blood. V and J are TRBV5-1 and TRBJ2-5, with TRBD2 as a possible D gene (6 bases). Here the CDR3 DNA reads TGCGCCAGCAGACTCTGGGGGGAAGAGACCCAGTACTTC. This sequence encodes CASRLWGEETQYF.